The sample holds many counts of the clone carrying this T cell receptor beta chain. The sample comes from a study of low-dose radiotherapy and immunotherapy resistance in tumors. Time point of the sample: before trial treatment. Alpha- and beta-chain coverage of first-strand cDNA came from TRAV- and TRBV-specific primers. With a constant-region primer and a V-primer adapter, TCRs were subjected to roughly 18 PCR cycles of amplification. TCRdb itself ran the reads through MiXCR, one entry per CDR3 protein. The data contain tens of thousands of distinct CDR3 sequences, over 15% of them singletons. Germline CDR1 is GTSNPN and CDR2 is SVGIG (reference sequence). After removal of 3 bases from V and 6 bases from J, the junction contained 7 bases not matched to a gene. The CDR3 runs 14 residues.

This sequence joins TRBV30 and TRBJ1-4, with TRBD1 matching 7 bases. The input for sequencing was PBMCs, taken before treatment. This receptor was taken from a male donor with prostate cancer. The CDR3 DNA is TGTGCCTGGAGCCTGACAGGGCCGGATGAAAAACTGTTTTTT. Its translation: CAWSLTGPDEKLFF.